The next 30 T cell receptor beta chains were all read from a single sample in a study of T-cell reconstitution after alpha-beta-depleted transplantation in children. As it was prepared, the TCRbeta library received unique molecular identifiers. Each CDR3 protein gets one entry after TCRdb re-called the PCR reads with MiXCR. The data contain just over 350,000 distinct CDR3 sequences, 13% of them seen just once; the ten biggest clones take up around 4%. The starting material was PBMCs, obtained from the stem cell graft. Receptor source: a human donor who donated a stem cell graft to a child with Fanconi anemia.

In this sample, this clonotype turned up a few times. The rearrangement links TRBV10-3 to TRBJ2-1, with D unresolved. Deletions cut 1 base from V and 5 bases from J, with 12 bases between. This CDR3 comprises 15 residues. Germline CDR1 and CDR2: ENHRY and SYGVKD. The CDR3 DNA is TGTGCCATCAGTGAGTTTCTCTCTAATGACAATGAGCAGTTCTTC. Protein: CAISEFLSNDNEQFF.

The V gene is TRBV12-3 or TRBV12-4, the J gene TRBJ1-2; 10 nucleotides agree with TRBD1. The CDR3 has 15 residues. Unmatched junction bases numbered 12, after V lost 7 bases and J lost 7 bases. CDR3 DNA: TGTGCCAGCACCCCGACGGACAGGGGGAGGATTGGCTACACCTTC. It encodes CASTPTDRGRIGYTF.

The rearrangement joins TRBV29-1 to TRBJ2-1; 10 bases agree with TRBD2. The CDR3 extends over 13 amino acids. Germline V gene data show CDR1 as SQVTM and CDR2 as ANQGSEA. With 4 bases clipped from V and 9 bases from J, the junction kept 6 bases outside the gene matches. CDR3 bases: TGCAGCGTTGCTCTAGCGGGAGCCGGTGAGCAGTTCTTC. This gives the protein CSVALAGAGEQFF.

The chain uses TRBV3-1 and TRBJ1-4; D not resolved. V was shortened by 2 bases and J by 8 bases, with 3 bases between the two germline ends. The CDR3 totals 11 residues. From germline, CDR1 is LGHDT and CDR2 YNNKEL (reference sequence). CDR3 protein: CASSQSEKLFF. The CDR3 region has the DNA TGTGCCAGCAGCCAAAGCGAAAAACTGTTTTTT.

This clonotype was recorded once. A much larger clone is a single base away; this may be a read error. DNA for the CDR3: TGCGCCAGCAGCTTGGCCCCGGGCGGGGGGGCCCACGAGCAGTACTTC. This sequence encodes CASSLAPGGGAHEQYF. This chain connects TRBV5-1 to TRBJ2-7; 9 bases line up with TRBD2. Germline CDR1 SGHRS, CDR2 YFSETQ. The length of the CDR3 is 16 residues. V trimming: 0 bases; J trimming: 5 bases; junction bases outside the gene matches: 9.

This clonotype was seen only a few times. The chain has TRBV29-1 and TRBJ2-1; 7 bases line up with TRBD1. V was clipped by 7 bases and J by 7 bases; unmatched bases: 10. Per the germline V gene, CDR1 is SQVTM and CDR2 is ANQGSEA. This CDR3 has 13 amino acids. In DNA, the CDR3 is TGCAGCGCCAGGAAGGGGACAGTAAATGAGCAGTTCTTC. Protein product: CSARKGTVNEQFF.

The CDR3 sequence: CASSRQGATGTDTQYF. CDR3 coding DNA: TGTGCCAGCAGTAGACAGGGGGCAACCGGCACAGATACGCAGTATTTT. The rearrangement joins TRBV25-1 to TRBJ2-3; TRBD1 matches at 10 bases. This CDR3 is built from 16 residues. Trimming removed 5 bases from V and 1 base from J; junction bases left unmatched: 6. Germline V CDR1 and CDR2: MGHDK, SYGVNS.

This clonotype was seen a few times. Here the CDR3 reads CASSLRLASQETQYF. The CDR3 nucleotides read TGCGCCAGCAGCTTGAGACTAGCGTCCCAAGAGACCCAGTACTTC. The chain has TRBV5-1 and TRBJ2-5, with TRBD2 matching over 8 bases. Germline loops: CDR1 SGHRS, CDR2 YFSETQ. V dropped 1 base and J dropped 1; count of bases not matched to a gene: 3. CDR3 length equals 15 residues.

This clonotype was seen more than once but under ten times. The chain is built from TRBV7-9 and TRBJ1-1; no definite D call. From germline, CDR1 is SEHNR and CDR2 FQNEAQ (reference sequence). V was clipped by 3 bases and J by 5 bases, with 13 bases between them. The CDR3 is made up of 14 amino acids. This chain's CDR3 is CASSFFGSWTEAFF. As DNA, the CDR3 is TGTGCCAGCAGCTTTTTCGGAAGTTGGACTGAAGCTTTCTTT.

This rearrangement joins TRBV12-3 or TRBV12-4 to TRBJ2-6, with D maybe TRBD2 (6 bases). Between the trimmed V and J ends, which lost 7 bases and 1 base, there was a span of 11 bases. This CDR3 has 15 residues. The CDR3 region is CASNPGRSGANVLTF. The CDR3 DNA reads as TGTGCCAGCAATCCGGGGAGGTCTGGGGCCAACGTCCTGACTTTC.

This clonotype showed up many times. The CDR3 bases are TGTGCCAGCAGCTTAAACCCTACAGATACGCAGTATTTT. It yields the protein CASSLNPTDTQYF. The chain links TRBV7-3 to TRBJ2-3, with D hard to call. Per germline, CDR1 SGHTA and CDR2 FQGTGA. Trimming pared 1 base from V and 3 bases from J, leaving 5 bases between. CDR3 length: 13 residues.

This clonotype was observed a handful of times. The rearrangement uses TRBV4-3 and TRBJ1-1, with D hard to call. This CDR3 contains 13 residues. Germline-derived CDR1 and CDR2 are LGHNA and YSLEER. Trimming shortened V by 0 bases and J by 10 bases, and 12 bases separated the two germline ends. In DNA, the CDR3 is TGCGCCAGCAGCCAAGATACCGGGGTCGGAGCTTTCTTT. Residues: CASSQDTGVGAFF.

The chain has TRBV24-1 and TRBJ1-3; D possibly corresponds to TRBD1 (6 bases). CDR1 and CDR2 (germline): KGHDR, SFDVKD. The V end was cut by 4 bases, the J end by 2 bases, with 11 bases between. CDR3 length: 15 amino acids. In nucleotides, the CDR3 is TGTGCCACCAGTGACTCCAGGGGCGCTGGAAACACCATATATTTT. Its translation is CATSDSRGAGNTIYF.

This rearrangement joins TRBV5-1 to TRBJ2-6, with D tentatively TRBD1 or TRBD2 (6 bases each). CDR1 and CDR2 (germline): SGHRS, YFSETQ. Trimming stripped 6 bases from V and 0 bases from J, with 22 bases between. The CDR3 covers 19 residues. The CDR3 here is CASTTWSLGGTSGANVLTF. CDR3 DNA sequence: TGCGCCAGCACCACTTGGTCGTTAGGGGGGACCTCTGGGGCCAACGTCCTGACTTTC. Based on the CDR3 plus reference TRBV5-1 and TRBJ2-6, the full variable domain is KAGVTQTPRYLIKTRGQQVTLSCSPISGHRSVSWYQQTPGQGLQFLFEYFSETQRNKGNFPGRFSGRQFSNSRSEMNVSTLELGDSALYLCASTTWSLGGTSGANVLTFGAGSRLTVL.

This clonotype came up a few times. The CDR3 DNA reads TGTGCCAGCTCACCACGAACAAGCGGGGGGGCGTCCAAAAACATTCAGTACTTC. Translating gives CASSPRTSGGASKNIQYF. This sequence joins TRBV18 and TRBJ2-4, with TRBD2 identical over 10 bases. Losses at the gene ends were 1 base for V and 2 bases for J; bases not matched to a gene: 8. The CDR3 is 18 amino acids. CDR1 is KGHSH and CDR2 is LQKENI in the germline V gene.

This clonotype was seen many times. The rearrangement links TRBV29-1 to TRBJ2-1; maybe TRBD1 (6 bases). The length of the CDR3 is 16 residues. Looked up from germline, CDR1 is SQVTM and CDR2 is ANQGSEA. The V gene lost 6 bases and the J gene lost 6 bases, with 24 bases spanning the gap. This CDR3 reads CSVVTSTGNPLNEQFF. CDR3 bases: TGCAGCGTGGTCACGAGTACAGGGAATCCACTCAATGAGCAGTTCTTC.

Ten or more counts support this clonotype. This chain links TRBV5-1 with TRBJ2-1; D uncertain. The V end lost 0 bases, the J end lost 4 bases, and 8 bases lay between the germline ends. Per germline, CDR1 SGHRS and CDR2 YFSETQ. This CDR3 spans 14 amino acids. Written as DNA, the CDR3 is TGCGCCAGCAGCTTGGAAGGTTTATACAATGAGCAGTTCTTC. Protein product: CASSLEGLYNEQFF.

This clonotype was observed at least ten times. J is TRBJ2-3 and V is TRBV4-2; D is perhaps TRBD1 (5 bases). In germline, CDR1 is LGHNA, CDR2 YNFKEQ. Trimming left V 3 bases short and J 0 bases short, with 10 bases between. The CDR3 is 15 amino acids. The DNA for the CDR3 is TGTGCCAGCAGCCAGGCTAGGGGAAGCACAGATACGCAGTATTTT. It codes for CASSQARGSTDTQYF.

This clonotype appeared many times. This CDR3 is CSCEDSPGTEAFF. CDR3 DNA: TGCAGCTGCGAAGACTCACCGGGGACTGAAGCTTTCTTT. The V and J genes are TRBV20-1 and TRBJ1-1; D remains unclear. Germline CDR1 and CDR2: DFQATT and SNEGSKA (reference sequence). The CDR3 covers 13 residues.

This clonotype was picked up many times. The J gene is TRBJ2-5, the V gene TRBV20-1; D could derive from TRBD1 or TRBD2 (5 bases each). Germline lookup yields CDR1 DFQATT and CDR2 SNEGSKA (reference sequence). V dropped 6 bases and J dropped 2 bases, with 10 bases sitting between them. The CDR3 is 12 amino acids. The CDR3 loop is CSARGGQETQYF. The CDR3 DNA is TGCAGTGCGAGGGGTGGGCAAGAGACCCAGTACTTC.

This clonotype was seen a few times. The rearrangement joins TRBV6-5 to TRBJ2-6, with TRBD1 matching over 7 bases. The CDR3 is 18 residues long. Looked up from germline, CDR1 is MNHEY and CDR2 is SVGAGI. V shed 6 bases and J 1 base; nucleotides not matched to a gene: 12. DNA of the CDR3: TGTGCCAGCAGCTACGGGACAGCCCTTAAATCTGGGGCCAACGTCCTGACTTTC. It is translated as CASSYGTALKSGANVLTF.

This clonotype was detected ten times or more. The V call is TRBV9, the J call TRBJ2-7, with a possible D match to TRBD2 (5 bases). CDR1 and CDR2 from the germline V gene are SGDLS and YYNGEE. This CDR3 has 15 amino acids. Trimming took 4 bases from V and 3 from J, leaving 17 bases between them. DNA of the CDR3: TGTGCCAGCAGCCCCCAAGGAGTCGCGGGCTACGAGCAGTACTTC. It translates to CASSPQGVAGYEQYF.

This clonotype was picked up many times. CDR3 protein: CASSFRQIPQPQHF. The CDR3 DNA reads TGTGCCAGCAGTTTCAGGCAGATCCCTCAGCCCCAGCATTTT. The chain carries TRBV28 and TRBJ1-5, with unresolved D. This CDR3 is 14 amino acids long. The V and J ends lost 3 bases and 6 bases respectively, with 12 bases between them. The germline V gene encodes CDR1 MDHEN and CDR2 SYDVKM.

This clonotype was counted between two and nine times. V gene TRBV5-1 combines with J gene TRBJ2-5; 8 bases agree with TRBD2. This CDR3 comprises 15 residues. With 1 base clipped from V and 0 bases from J, the junction kept 2 bases outside the gene matches. In germline, CDR1 is SGHRS, CDR2 YFSETQ. CDR3 DNA: TGCGCCAGCAGCTTGACTAGCGGATACCAAGAGACCCAGTACTTC. This sequence encodes CASSLTSGYQETQYF. Drawing the rest from reference TRBV5-1 and TRBJ2-5, the complete variable domain is KAGVTQTPRYLIKTRGQQVTLSCSPISGHRSVSWYQQTPGQGLQFLFEYFSETQRNKGNFPGRFSGRQFSNSRSEMNVSTLELGDSALYLCASSLTSGYQETQYFGPGTRLLVL.

This clonotype was observed a handful of times. The V and J genes are TRBV10-3 and TRBJ2-5, with D maybe TRBD1 (6 bases). V lost 4 bases and J lost 9, with 18 bases in between. Germline V gene data show CDR1 as ENHRY and CDR2 as SYGVKD. The length of the CDR3 is 14 residues. The CDR3 is CAISAPGTPGAQYF. Here the CDR3 DNA reads TGTGCCATCAGTGCCCCCGGGACACCGGGCGCCCAGTACTTC.

This clonotype was recorded a few times. The V gene is TRBV6-2 or TRBV6-3, the J gene TRBJ2-3; D possibly matches TRBD1 or TRBD2 (5 bases each). CDR3 size: 12 residues. The V and J ends lost 7 bases and 6 bases respectively, with 11 bases between them. Per germline, CDR1 MNHEY and CDR2 SVGEGT. In nucleotides, the CDR3 is TGTGCCAGCACCGGGACCCTGGATACGCAGTATTTT. Translated, it gives CASTGTLDTQYF.

There are many counts of this clonotype. The V gene is TRBV5-1, the J gene TRBJ2-1; maybe TRBD2 (6 bases). The CDR3 has 13 residues. CDR1 and CDR2 from the germline V gene are SGHRS and YFSETQ. The V end lost 3 bases, the J end lost 3 bases, and 7 bases lay between the germline ends. In DNA form, the CDR3 reads TGCGCCAGCAGCTACGGGGGCTACAATGAGCAGTTCTTC. This codes for CASSYGGYNEQFF.

The chain is built from TRBV5-1 and TRBJ2-5; TRBD2 matches at 7 bases. This CDR3 has 15 amino acids. V was clipped by 7 bases and J by 3 bases; unmatched bases: 12. Germline assignment: CDR1 SGHRS and CDR2 YFSETQ. CDR3 amino acids: CASGARGKGEETQYF. In nucleotides, the CDR3 is TGCGCCAGCGGAGCGCGGGGGAAGGGAGAAGAGACCCAGTACTTC.

DNA of the CDR3: TGTGCCAGCAGAATAGCGGGGCTAAGCACAGATACGCAGTATTTT. This codes for CASRIAGLSTDTQYF. The V and J genes are TRBV6-2 or TRBV6-3 and TRBJ2-3, with 8 nucleotides matching TRBD2. CDR3 length: 15 residues. Losses at the gene ends were 6 bases for V and 0 bases for J; bases not matched to a gene: 5. Germline CDR1 MNHEY, CDR2 SVGEGT.

This clonotype has more than one count but fewer than ten. The rearrangement uses TRBV6-2 or TRBV6-3 and TRBJ1-5; 7 nucleotides agree with TRBD1. Germline V lookup: CDR1 MNHEY, CDR2 SVGEGT. The CDR3 is 15 amino acids. The V and J ends lost 2 bases and 4 bases, in that order; junction bases with no gene match: 5. The DNA of the CDR3 is TGTGCCAGCAGTTACAGGGGGCACGGGAATCAGCCCCAGCATTTT. Translated, it gives CASSYRGHGNQPQHF.